This T cell receptor (beta chain) is drawn from a study of PD-1 blockade in classical Hodgkin lymphoma. The ends were cut back, 1 base at V and 0 bases at J, with 14 bases in the middle. CDR1 is SGHRS, CDR2 YFSETQ, per germline. This CDR3 is 17 amino acids long. General study results and limits: Reports indicated that newly diagnosed patients had lower baseline TCR diversity than healthy donors did.

About this clone: Antigen: not known.

Some clones are missing from TCRdb's copy, which holds only in-frame ones; the method was immunoSEQ multiplex PCR. This sample has over 50,000 clones, with approximately 81% found just once. All trial patients relapsed after autologous stem cell transplantation. Relapsed/refractory classical Hodgkin lymphoma patients had complete, partial or progressive responses. This TCR came from a human donor with classical Hodgkin lymphoma. Sequenced here: peripheral blood mononuclear cells (PBMCs), sampled at baseline. The rearrangement uses TRBV5-1 and TRBJ1-3; no reliable D call. For the CDR3, the DNA is TGCGCCAGCAGCTTGTTAGCACGAGAACGCTCTGGAAACACCATATATTTT. Its translation is CASSLLARERSGNTIYF.